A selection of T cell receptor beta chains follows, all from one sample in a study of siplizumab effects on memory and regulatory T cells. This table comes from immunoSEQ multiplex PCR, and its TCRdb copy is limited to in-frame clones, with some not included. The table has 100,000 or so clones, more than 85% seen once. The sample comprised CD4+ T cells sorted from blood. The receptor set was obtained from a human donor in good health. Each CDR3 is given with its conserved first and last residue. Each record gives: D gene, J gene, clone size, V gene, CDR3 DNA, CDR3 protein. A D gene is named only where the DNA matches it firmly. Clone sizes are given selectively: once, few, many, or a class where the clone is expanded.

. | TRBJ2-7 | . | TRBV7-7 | TGTGCTAGCAGCTTAGAGCCTTCGCGGGAGCAGTACTTC | CASSLEPSREQYF
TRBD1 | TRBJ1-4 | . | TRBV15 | TGTGCCACCAGCAGAGAGTCGGCGGTCCGGACAGGGGATGAAAAACTGTTTTTT | CATSRESAVRTGDEKLFF
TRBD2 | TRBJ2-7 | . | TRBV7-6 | TGTGCCAGCAGCCTTTCCCCAACCTCTAGCGGGAGCTACGAGCAGTACTTC | CASSLSPTSSGSYEQYF
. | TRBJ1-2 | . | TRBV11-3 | TGTGCCAGCAGCCCCGGGAGGGGCGCTAACTATGGCTACACCTTC | CASSPGRGANYGYTF
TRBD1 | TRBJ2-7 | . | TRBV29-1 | TGCAGCGTTGACGCCCCGGGACAGGGTTACGAGCAGTACTTC | CSVDAPGQGYEQYF
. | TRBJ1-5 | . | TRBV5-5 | TGTGCCAGCAGCTTGGAGGGGAGCCAGCCCCAGCATTTT | CASSLEGSQPQHF
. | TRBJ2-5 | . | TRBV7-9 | TGTGCCAGCAGTTCAGGGGTGGGGACCCAGTACTTC | CASSSGVGTQYF
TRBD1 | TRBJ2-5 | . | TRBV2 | TGTGCCAGCAGGGAGACAGGGGTGTGGGGGGAGACCCAGTACTTC | CASRETGVWGETQYF
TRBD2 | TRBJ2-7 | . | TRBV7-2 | TGTGCCAGCAGCCCTACTAGCGGGGGGGCACACGAGCAGTACTTC | CASSPTSGGAHEQYF
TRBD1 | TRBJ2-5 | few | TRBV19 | TGTGCCAGTAGTCTTGGACAGGGAGGAAAAGAGACCCAGTACTTC | CASSLGQGGKETQYF
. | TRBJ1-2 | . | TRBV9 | TGTGCCAGCAGCGTAGTGGGCTATGGCTACACCTTC | CASSVVGYGYTF
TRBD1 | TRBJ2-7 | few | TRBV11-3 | TGTGCCAGCAGCGGGTTTCAGGGGGCTAAGGAGCAGTACTTC | CASSGFQGAKEQYF